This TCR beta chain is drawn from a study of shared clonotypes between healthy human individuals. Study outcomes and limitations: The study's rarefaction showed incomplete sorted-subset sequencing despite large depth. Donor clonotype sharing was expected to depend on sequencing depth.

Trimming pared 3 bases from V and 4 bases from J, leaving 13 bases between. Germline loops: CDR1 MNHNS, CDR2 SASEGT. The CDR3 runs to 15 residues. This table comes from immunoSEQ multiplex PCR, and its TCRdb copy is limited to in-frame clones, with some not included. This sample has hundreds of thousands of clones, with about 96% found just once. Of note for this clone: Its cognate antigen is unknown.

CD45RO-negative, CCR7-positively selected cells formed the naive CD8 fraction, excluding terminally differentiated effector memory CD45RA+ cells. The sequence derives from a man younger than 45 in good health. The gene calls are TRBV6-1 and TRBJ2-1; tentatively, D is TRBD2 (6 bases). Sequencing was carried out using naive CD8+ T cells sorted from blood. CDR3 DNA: TGTGCCAGCAGTGAGGGGCCCGGGGGTTACAATGAGCAGTTCTTC. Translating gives CASSEGPGGYNEQFF.